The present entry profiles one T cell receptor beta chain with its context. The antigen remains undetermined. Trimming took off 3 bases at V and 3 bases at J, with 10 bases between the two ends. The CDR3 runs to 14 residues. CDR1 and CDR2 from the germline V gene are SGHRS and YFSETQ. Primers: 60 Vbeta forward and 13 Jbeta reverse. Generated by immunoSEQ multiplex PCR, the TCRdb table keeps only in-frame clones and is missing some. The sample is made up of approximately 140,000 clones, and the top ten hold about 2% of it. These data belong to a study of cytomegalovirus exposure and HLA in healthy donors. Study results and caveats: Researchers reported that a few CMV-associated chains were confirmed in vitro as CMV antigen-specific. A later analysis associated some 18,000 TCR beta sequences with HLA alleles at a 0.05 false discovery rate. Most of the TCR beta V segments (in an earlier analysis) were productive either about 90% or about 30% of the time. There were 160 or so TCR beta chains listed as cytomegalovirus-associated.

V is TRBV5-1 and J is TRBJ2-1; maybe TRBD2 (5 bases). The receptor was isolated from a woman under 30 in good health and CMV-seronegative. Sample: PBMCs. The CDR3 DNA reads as TGCGCCAGCAGCTACACGACTAACTACAATGAGCAGTTCTTC. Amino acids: CASSYTTNYNEQFF.